This TCR beta chain was sequenced for a study of cytomegalovirus exposure and HLA in healthy donors. PCR primers comprised 60 Vbeta and 13 Jbeta primers. Libraries were prepared by immunoSEQ multiplex PCR; TCRdb keeps only in-frame clonotypes and omits some of them. The repertoire holds under 150,000 clones, with over 60% as singletons. This CDR3 spans 13 amino acids. The V segment lost 3 bases and the J segment 4 bases; nucleotides outside the gene matches: 2. Germline V lookup: CDR1 SGHRS, CDR2 YFSETQ. Only a few counts were recorded for this clone. Sequencing was performed on PBMCs. This chain joins TRBV5-1 and TRBJ1-1; 8 bases align to TRBD1. The clonotype was recovered from a man younger than 35 in good health and CMV-seropositive. CDR3 loop: CASSSTGGTEAFF. CDR3 nucleotides: TGCGCCAGCAGCTCCACAGGGGGCACTGAAGCTTTCTTT.